This T cell receptor (beta chain) comes out of a study of T-cell reconstitution after alpha-beta-depleted transplantation in children. General study results and limits: After transplant, high TCRbeta diversity at day 60 in some patients arose from surviving recipient T cells and thymic progenitors. Several hundred expanded graft clones reportedly were the source of alpha-beta T cells about two months after transplant.

Unique molecular identifiers were built into the TCRbeta library. MiXCR, run by TCRdb on the PCR reads, gives a single entry per CDR3 protein. In the table there are hundreds of thousands of distinct CDR3 sequences, roughly 10% of which are singletons. This CDR3 is built from 13 residues. Deletions cut 5 bases from V and 4 bases from J, with 9 bases between. Germline V gene sequence: CDR1 MNHEY, CDR2 SMNVEV (reference sequence). This clonotype was counted ten times or more. The antigen is undetermined. The genes are TRBV27 and TRBJ1-3; no reliable D call. The clonotype was recovered from a child aged 2 to 15 with inherited bone marrow failure, due to receive a stem cell transplant. The specimen was PBMCs, collected before TCRalphabeta/CD19-depleted stem cell transplant. The CDR3 is CASSPQPGNTIYF. CDR3 in DNA: TGTGCCAGCAGTCCTCAACCCGGAAACACCATATATTTT.